These 14 T cell receptor beta chains originate from one sample sequenced in a study of a mutant IDH1 vaccine in newly diagnosed glioma. Measured with immunoSEQ multiplex PCR; TCRdb has only the in-frame clones, and not every one. The sample includes about 55,000 clones, 75% to 90% of them seen just once. Time point in this sample: week 23, last vaccination. Mutant IDH1 20-mer peptide, at 300 ug, made up each vaccine dose, with topical imiquimod. For these receptors, no antigen is known. The starting material was PBMCs, obtained from a glioma patient whose treatment included an IDH1 peptide vaccine. These receptors originate from a man between 40 and 49 years old with glioma.

This clone was observed a single time. This chain connects TRBV29-1 to TRBJ1-5; no clear D. The germline V gene has CDR1 SQVTM and CDR2 ANQGSEA. V was clipped by 6 bases and J by 2 bases, with 17 bases between them. The CDR3 is made up of 15 amino acids. CDR3 residues: CSVADGLLGNQPQHF. CDR3 DNA: TGCAGCGTCGCGGACGGGCTCCTGGGCAATCAGCCCCAGCATTTT.

This sequence joins TRBV9 and TRBJ2-7, with no clear D. Germline values: CDR1 SGDLS, CDR2 YYNGEE. Trimming pared 2 bases from V and 6 bases from J, leaving 15 bases between. This CDR3 region has 14 residues. This chain's CDR3 is CASSVRAVSIEQYF. For the CDR3, the DNA is TGTGCCAGCAGCGTGCGAGCCGTATCGATCGAGCAGTACTTC.

The rearrangement uses TRBV5-6 and TRBJ2-1; 9 bases are shared with TRBD2. V was clipped by 0 bases and J by 6 bases; unmatched bases: 4. Per germline, CDR1 SGHDT and CDR2 YYEEEE. The CDR3 has 15 amino acids. The CDR3 reads CASSLVAGAPNEQFF. The CDR3 region has the DNA TGTGCCAGCAGCTTGGTAGCGGGGGCACCCAATGAGCAGTTCTTC.

The genes are TRBV18 and TRBJ1-1; D may be TRBD1 (5 bases). The CDR3 totals 15 residues. Trimming pared 5 bases from V and 3 bases from J, leaving 16 bases between. The germline V gene encodes CDR1 KGHSH and CDR2 LQKENI. The CDR3 loop is CASSAHPGEDTEAFF. The CDR3 bases are TGTGCCAGCTCAGCCCATCCGGGGGAGGACACTGAAGCTTTCTTT.

V is TRBV27 and J is TRBJ2-7; D uncertain. The germline CDR1 and CDR2 sequences are MNHEY and SMNVEV (reference sequence). Trimming stripped 5 bases from V and 5 bases from J, with 13 bases between. The CDR3 loop spans 13 amino acids. CDR3 amino acids: CASSQPGGHEQYF. In DNA form, the CDR3 reads TGTGCCAGCAGTCAACCCGGCGGCCACGAGCAGTACTTC.

The gene calls are TRBV4-1 and TRBJ2-7; 10 nucleotides match TRBD2. In germline, CDR1 is MGHRA, CDR2 YSYEKL. The CDR3 contains 17 residues. The V gene end was trimmed by 0 bases and the J gene end by 2 bases; junction bases not matched to a gene: 7. The CDR3 spells CASSQEAIAGGTYEQYF. The CDR3, as DNA: TGCGCCAGCAGCCAAGAGGCCATAGCGGGGGGAACCTACGAGCAGTACTTC.

This clone has a single count. The chain couples TRBV30 to TRBJ1-2; the D gene is possibly TRBD1 (5 bases). This CDR3 has 11 amino acids. The ends were cut back, 8 bases at V and 4 bases at J, with 11 bases in the middle. Germline CDR1 reads GTSNPN; CDR2 reads SVGIG (reference sequence). CDR3 sequence: CAGPRGYGYTF. In DNA form, the CDR3 reads TGTGCCGGGCCGAGGGGCTATGGCTACACCTTC.

The chain carries TRBV5-1 and TRBJ1-1, with D perhaps TRBD1 (5 bases). Per the germline V gene, CDR1 is SGHRS and CDR2 is YFSETQ. The CDR3 loop spans 16 amino acids. Trimming stripped 6 bases from V and 0 bases from J, with 18 bases between. The CDR3 loop is CASKVWGGEVNTEAFF. CDR3 DNA: TGCGCCAGCAAGGTTTGGGGGGGAGAAGTGAACACTGAAGCTTTCTTT.

The genes are TRBV7-9 and TRBJ2-1; D call uncertain. The CDR3 covers 13 residues. Germline CDR1 SEHNR, CDR2 FQNEAQ (reference sequence). V dropped 1 base and J dropped 3 bases, with 4 bases sitting between them. This CDR3 is CASSLDGYNEQFF. The CDR3 nucleotides are TGTGCCAGCAGCTTAGATGGCTACAATGAGCAGTTCTTC.

The rearrangement joins TRBV18 to TRBJ1-4; D gene uncertain. Germline V gene sequence: CDR1 KGHSH, CDR2 LQKENI. The CDR3 is 14 amino acids. The ends were cut back, 2 bases at V and 6 bases at J, with 10 bases in the middle. The CDR3: CASSPTEADEKLFF. The CDR3 coding sequence is TGTGCCAGCTCACCAACAGAAGCGGATGAAAAACTGTTTTTT. Full variable domain (missing parts from reference TRBV18 and TRBJ1-4): NAGVMQNPRHLVRRRGQEARLRCSPMKGHSHVYWYRQLPEEGLKFMVYLQKENIIDESGMPKERFSAEFPKEGPSILRIQQVVRGDSAAYFCASSPTEADEKLFFGSGTQLSVL.

The count of this clone is one. A read error may produce the germline difference seen at one junction end. The chain combines TRBV2 with TRBJ2-5, with D maybe TRBD1 (5 bases). CDR3 length equals 13 residues. CDR1 and CDR2 (germline): SNHLY, FYNNEI. CDR3 sequence reads: CASREGVRLTQYF. As DNA, the CDR3 is TGTGCCAGCCGTGAAGGGGTGCGGTTGACCCAGTACTTC.

The chain combines TRBV4-1 with TRBJ1-3; D ambiguous. The CDR3 runs 16 residues. Trimming shortened V by 3 bases and J by 2 bases, and 14 bases separated the two germline ends. Per the germline V gene, CDR1 is MGHRA and CDR2 is YSYEKL. This chain's CDR3 is CASSQDQFGAGNTIYF. In nucleotides, the CDR3 is TGCGCCAGCAGCCAGGACCAGTTCGGGGCTGGAAACACCATATATTTT.

The rearrangement links TRBV5-1 to TRBJ2-3; 7 positions agree with TRBD2. V lost 6 bases, J lost 2 bases, and 6 bases stayed unmatched. CDR1 is SGHRS and CDR2 is YFSETQ in the germline V gene. CDR3 size: 14 residues. CDR3 nucleotides: TGCGCCAGCAAGCGAGCGGGGTACACAGATACGCAGTATTTT. This sequence encodes CASKRAGYTDTQYF.

The chain has TRBV6-5 and TRBJ1-1; D uncertain. The V gene lost 2 bases and the J gene lost 0 bases, with 10 bases spanning the gap. Germline assignment: CDR1 MNHEY and CDR2 SVGAGI. The CDR3 has 15 residues. CDR3 coding DNA: TGTGCCAGCAGTTACGGGCCTCCCCTGAACACTGAAGCTTTCTTT. This sequence encodes CASSYGPPLNTEAFF.